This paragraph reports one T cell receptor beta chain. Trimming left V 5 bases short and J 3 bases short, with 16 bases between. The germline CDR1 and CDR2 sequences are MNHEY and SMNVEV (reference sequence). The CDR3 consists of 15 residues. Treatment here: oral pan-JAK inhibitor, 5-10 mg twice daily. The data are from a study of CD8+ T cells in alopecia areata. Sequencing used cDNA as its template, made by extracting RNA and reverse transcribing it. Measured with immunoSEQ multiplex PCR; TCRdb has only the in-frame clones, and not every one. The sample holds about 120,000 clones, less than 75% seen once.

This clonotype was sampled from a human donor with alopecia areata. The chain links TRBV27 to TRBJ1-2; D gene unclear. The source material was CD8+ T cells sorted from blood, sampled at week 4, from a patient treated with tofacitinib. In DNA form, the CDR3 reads TGTGCCAGCAGTCCCCAGTCGGGCCTTGACTATGGCTACACCTTC. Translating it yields CASSPQSGLDYGYTF.